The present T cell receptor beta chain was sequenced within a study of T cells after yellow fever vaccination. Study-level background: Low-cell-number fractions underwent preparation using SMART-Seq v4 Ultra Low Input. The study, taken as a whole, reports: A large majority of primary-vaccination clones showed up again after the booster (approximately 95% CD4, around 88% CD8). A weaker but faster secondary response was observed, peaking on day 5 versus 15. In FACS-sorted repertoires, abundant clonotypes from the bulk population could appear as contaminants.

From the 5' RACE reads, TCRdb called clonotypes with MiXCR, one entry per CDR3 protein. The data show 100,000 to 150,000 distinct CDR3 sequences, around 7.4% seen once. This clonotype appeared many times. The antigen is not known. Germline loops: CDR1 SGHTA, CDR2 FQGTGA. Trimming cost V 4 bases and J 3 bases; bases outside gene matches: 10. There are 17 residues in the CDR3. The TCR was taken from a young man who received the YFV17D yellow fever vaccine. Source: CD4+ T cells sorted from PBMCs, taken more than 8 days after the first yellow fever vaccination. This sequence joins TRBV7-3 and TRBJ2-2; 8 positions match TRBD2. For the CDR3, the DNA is TGTGCCAGCAGCTCGACCGTCTTAGCGGGGTACACCGGGGAGCTGTTTTTT. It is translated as CASSSTVLAGYTGELFF.